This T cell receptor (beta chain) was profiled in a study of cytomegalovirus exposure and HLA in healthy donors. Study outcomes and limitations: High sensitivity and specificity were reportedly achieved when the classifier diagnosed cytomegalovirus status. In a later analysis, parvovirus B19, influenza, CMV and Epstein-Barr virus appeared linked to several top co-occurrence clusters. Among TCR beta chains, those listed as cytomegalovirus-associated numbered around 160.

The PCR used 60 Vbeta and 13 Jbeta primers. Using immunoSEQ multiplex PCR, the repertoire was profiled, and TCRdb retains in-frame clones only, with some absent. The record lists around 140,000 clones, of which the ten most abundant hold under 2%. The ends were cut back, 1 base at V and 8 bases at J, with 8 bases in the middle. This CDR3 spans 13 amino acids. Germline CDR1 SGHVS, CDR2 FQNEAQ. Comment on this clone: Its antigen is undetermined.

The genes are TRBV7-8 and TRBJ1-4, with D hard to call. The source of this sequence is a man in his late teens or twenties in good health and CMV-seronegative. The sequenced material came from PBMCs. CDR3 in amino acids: CASSLGREEKLFF. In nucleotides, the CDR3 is TGTGCCAGCAGCTTAGGTCGGGAGGAAAAACTGTTTTTT.